The 10 T cell receptor beta chains reported below all come from one sample, sequenced in a study of T cell repertoires in cytomegalovirus infection. From the reads, TCRdb called clonotypes with MiXCR, one entry per CDR3 protein. This table has about 230,000 distinct CDR3 sequences, 5% to 8.5% appearing once. Sequenced sample: PBMCs. The origin of the receptors is a human donor in good health (CMV status not recorded). Some clones in this sample may be carry-over from other donors' samples.

Only a few counts were recorded for this clonotype. J is TRBJ1-3 and V is TRBV29-1; D call uncertain. CDR1 is SQVTM and CDR2 is ANQGSEA in the germline V gene. V was shortened by 4 bases and J by 11 bases, with 15 bases between the two germline ends. CDR3 length: 12 amino acids. In DNA, the CDR3 is TGCAGCGTTGGAATGTCCCGCGAAGCCATATATTTT. Translating it yields CSVGMSREAIYF.

This clonotype came up many times. V and J are TRBV2 and TRBJ2-5, with D perhaps TRBD2 (6 bases). The germline gives CDR1 SNHLY, CDR2 FYNNEI. This CDR3 is built from 11 residues. CDR3 DNA sequence: TGTTCCGAGGGGAGGCAAGAGACCCAGTACTTC. Translation gives CSEGRQETQYF. Together with reference TRBV2 and TRBJ2-5, the CDR3 gives the full variable domain: EPEVTQTPSHQVTQMGQEVILRCVPISNHLYFYWYRQILGQKVEFLVSFYNNEISEKSEIFDDQFSVERPDGSNFTLKIRSTKLEDSAMYFCSEGRQETQYFGPGTRLLVL.

This clonotype was counted a few times. The chain joins TRBV24-1 to TRBJ2-2; possibly TRBD2 for D (5 bases). V gave up 7 bases and J gave up 7 bases, with 12 bases separating them. CDR3 length: 13 amino acids. In germline, CDR1 is KGHDR, CDR2 SFDVKD. CDR3 nucleotide sequence: TGTGCCACCAGACCGGGATCGAACGGGGAGCTGTTTTTT. Its translation: CATRPGSNGELFF.

This clonotype was recorded at least ten times. The V and J genes are TRBV7-2 and TRBJ1-5; 7 bases match TRBD1. The CDR3 spans 13 residues. The V gene's germline CDR1 is SGHTA and CDR2 FQGNSA. V lost 10 bases, J lost 1 base, and 4 bases stayed unmatched. Here the CDR3 reads CATSGQSNQPQHF. The CDR3, as DNA: TGTGCCACCTCGGGACAGAGCAATCAGCCCCAGCATTTT. Full variable domain (remainder filled in from reference TRBV7-2 and TRBJ1-5): GAGVSQSPSNKVTEKGKDVELRCDPISGHTALYWYRQSLGQGLEFLIYFQGNSAPDKSGLPSDRFSAERTGGSVSTLTIQRTQQEDSAVYLCATSGQSNQPQHFGDGTRLSIL.

This clonotype was counted ten times or more. The chain couples TRBV20-1 to TRBJ1-1; maybe TRBD1 (6 bases). This CDR3 comprises 16 residues. V lost 1 base and J lost 0, with 15 bases in between. Germline CDR1 DFQATT, CDR2 SNEGSKA (reference sequence). The CDR3 reads CSARVMRGDMNTEAFF. The CDR3 coding sequence is TGCAGTGCTAGAGTCATGAGAGGGGACATGAACACTGAAGCTTTCTTT.

Ten or more counts support this clonotype. The chain couples TRBV5-5 to TRBJ1-1, with 9 positions matching TRBD1. With 1 base clipped from V and 0 bases from J, the junction kept 4 bases outside the gene matches. This CDR3 spans 16 amino acids. Looked up from germline, CDR1 is SGHKS and CDR2 is YYEKEE (reference sequence). This CDR3 reads CASSLPTGGLNTEAFF. Written as DNA, the CDR3 is TGTGCCAGCAGCTTGCCGACAGGGGGGTTGAACACTGAAGCTTTCTTT.

This clonotype has at least ten counts. CDR3 bases: TGCAGCGTTGATCAGGCAGGGTGGTACACTGAAGCTTTCTTT. This translates into CSVDQAGWYTEAFF. This rearrangement joins TRBV29-1 to TRBJ1-1, with D possibly TRBD1 on 5 matching bases. Trimming removed 3 bases at V and 3 bases at J, with 14 bases between. CDR1 is SQVTM, CDR2 ANQGSEA, per germline. This CDR3 comprises 14 residues.

Many counts were recorded for this clonotype. This chain links TRBV12-3 or TRBV12-4 with TRBJ1-1; D remains ambiguous. V lost 5 bases and J 8 bases, leaving 18 bases between the germline ends. This CDR3 contains 14 residues. For the CDR3, the DNA is TGTGCCAGCAGTCAAACAAGCTTACGTTCCGAAGCTTTCTTT. Amino acid sequence: CASSQTSLRSEAFF.

This chain uses TRBV28 with TRBJ2-7; D remains unclear. The germline CDR1 and CDR2 sequences are MDHEN and SYDVKM. The CDR3 is 16 residues long. V was trimmed by 6 bases and J by 0 bases, leaving 18 bases between them. Written as DNA, the CDR3 is TGTGCCAGCAGCCCACCTCAGGCGCTACACTCCTACGAGCAGTACTTC. Translating it yields CASSPPQALHSYEQYF.

This clonotype showed up many times. The chain links TRBV12-3 or TRBV12-4 to TRBJ1-2, with a possible D match to TRBD1 (6 bases). The CDR3 contains 14 residues. The V end lost 6 bases, the J end lost 4 bases, and 15 bases lay between the germline ends. In DNA form, the CDR3 reads TGTGCCAGCAGCCCAGGACAGTTGGCCTATGGCTACACCTTC. Translating gives CASSPGQLAYGYTF.